A single sample is the source of the 32 T cell receptor beta chains below, sequenced in a study of OX40 agonist ivuxolimab in advanced cancers. Clones were sequenced by immunoSEQ multiplex PCR, and TCRdb holds only the in-frame ones, with some missing. The profile shows 60,000 to 65,000 clones, roughly 84% of them singletons. The input for sequencing was CD4+ or CD8+ T cells sorted from blood, taken in a trial of the OX40 agonist ivuxolimab. Every receptor here comes from an adult with an advanced solid tumor such as melanoma, head and neck, liver or kidney cancer.

This clone has only a few counts. The chain links TRBV2 to TRBJ1-1; D gene uncertain. The CDR3 runs 13 residues. Germline assignment: CDR1 SNHLY and CDR2 FYNNEI. V shed 3 bases and J shed 3 bases, with 8 bases lying between them. The CDR3 DNA sequence: TGTGCCAGCAGTGATAACAGCTACACTGAAGCTTTCTTT. As protein: CASSDNSYTEAFF.

The rearrangement links TRBV7-6 to TRBJ1-2; possible D gene TRBD1, 6 bases. V lost 6 bases to trimming and J lost 7 bases, with 15 bases between them. CDR1 and CDR2 from the germline V gene are SGHVS and FNYEAQ. The CDR3 length is 13 residues. The CDR3 here is CASSSDLRGGYTF. The CDR3 DNA follows: TGTGCCAGCAGTTCCGACCTCAGGGGTGGCTACACCTTC.

This chain connects TRBV29-1 to TRBJ2-5, with D unclear. The germline V and J ends were trimmed by 0 bases and 6 bases, with 5 bases remaining between them. The CDR3 covers 11 residues. CDR1 and CDR2 from the germline V gene are SQVTM and ANQGSEA. DNA for the CDR3: TGCAGCGTTGAAGAGACGCAGACCCAGTACTTC. This gives the protein CSVEETQTQYF.

Only one count was recorded for this clone. The chain uses TRBV29-1 and TRBJ2-5; either TRBD1 or TRBD2 may fit D (5 bases each). The CDR3 length is 12 residues. V was pared by 3 bases and J by 5 bases, with 10 bases between. Germline CDR1 reads SQVTM; CDR2 reads ANQGSEA. The CDR3 protein is CSVERGWETQYF. CDR3 in DNA: TGCAGCGTTGAGAGGGGTTGGGAGACCCAGTACTTC. The entire variable domain, with the rest obtained from reference TRBV29-1 and TRBJ2-5, is as follows: SAVISQKPSRDICQRGTSLTIQCQVDSQVTMMFWYRQQPGQSLTLIATANQGSEATYESGFVIDKFPISRPNLTFSTLTVSNMSPEDSSIYLCSVERGWETQYFGPGTRLLVL.

The J gene is TRBJ2-5, the V gene TRBV7-2; TRBD1 matches 10 bases. The J call may be faulty, since TRBJ2-7 better matches the DNA end. The CDR3 spans 15 residues. Germline V gene lookup returns CDR1 SGHTA and CDR2 FQGNSA. The CDR3 region has the DNA TGTGCCAGCAGCTTAGGACAGGGGGCGATGGGCGAGCAGTACTTC. The encoded protein is CASSLGQGAMGEQYF.

The rearrangement joins TRBV28 to TRBJ1-5; D call uncertain. V lost 7 bases and J lost 0, with 13 bases in between. The CDR3 has 15 amino acids. The germline V gene encodes CDR1 MDHEN and CDR2 SYDVKM. The DNA of the CDR3 is TGTGCCAGCACCCGGAGTAGTTATAGCAATCAGCCCCAGCATTTT. This translates into CASTRSSYSNQPQHF.

This sequence joins TRBV5-4 and TRBJ2-2, with TRBD1 matching over 9 bases. The CDR3 covers 17 residues. The V segment lost 0 bases and the J segment 4 bases; nucleotides outside the gene matches: 7. Germline CDR1 is SGHNT and CDR2 is YYREEE (reference sequence). The CDR3 sequence: CASSLGPGQGSTGELFF. The CDR3 DNA reads TGTGCCAGCAGCTTGGGACCGGGACAGGGATCCACCGGGGAGCTGTTTTTT. The full variable domain, with the rest looked up from reference TRBV5-4 and TRBJ2-2, is ETGVTQSPTHLIKTRGQQVTLRCSSQSGHNTVSWYQQALGQGPQFIFQYYREEENGRGNFPPRFSGLQFPNYSSELNVNALELDDSALYLCASSLGPGQGSTGELFFGEGSRLTVL.

This chain links TRBV6-5 with TRBJ2-5; 7 bases are shared with TRBD2. Near its end, the DNA agrees better with TRBJ2-7, so the J call may be wrong. The CDR3 sequence is 14 residues long. Germline assignment: CDR1 MNHEY and CDR2 SVGAGI. DNA for the CDR3: TGTGCCAGCAGTTATGGGGGGGTAGCCTACGAGCAGTACTTC. Translated, it gives CASSYGGVAYEQYF.

To note about this clone: This sample includes further DNA sequences coding for the same CDR3. V is TRBV7-9 and J is TRBJ1-2, with D perhaps TRBD1 (6 bases). Between the trimmed V and J ends, which lost 2 bases and 6 bases, there was a span of 10 bases. The CDR3 runs 13 residues. Germline V CDR1 and CDR2: SEHNR, FQNEAQ (reference sequence). The CDR3 nucleotides read TGTGCCAGCAGCTTATTACAGGGCGATGGCTACACCTTC. Its translation is CASSLLQGDGYTF.

The J gene is TRBJ2-5, the V gene TRBV7-2, with a possible D match to TRBD1 (6 bases). CDR1 SGHTA and CDR2 FQGNSA come from the germline V gene. Trimming took off 2 bases at V and 2 bases at J, with 21 bases between the two ends. CDR3 length equals 18 residues. CDR3: CASSLYEAGVGDQETQYF. CDR3 nucleotides: TGTGCCAGCAGCTTATATGAGGCAGGGGTCGGGGATCAAGAGACCCAGTACTTC.

This clone was observed a single time. The chain carries TRBV19 and TRBJ2-3; no reliable D call. V lost 5 bases and J 4 bases, leaving 10 bases between the germline ends. Germline V gene data show CDR1 as LNHDA and CDR2 as SQIVND (reference sequence). The CDR3 runs to 13 residues. The CDR3 loop is CASSLNGPDTQYF. The CDR3 nucleotides are TGTGCCAGTAGTTTAAACGGACCAGATACGCAGTATTTT. Looking up the rest from reference TRBV19 and TRBJ2-3 gives the full variable domain: DGGITQSPKYLFRKEGQNVTLSCEQNLNHDAMYWYRQDPGQGLRLIYYSQIVNDFQKGDIAEGYSVSREKKESFPLTVTSAQKNPTAFYLCASSLNGPDTQYFGPGTRLTVL.

The chain combines TRBV4-3 with TRBJ1-5, with 9 bases matching TRBD1. Germline-derived CDR1 and CDR2 are LGHNA and YSLEER. The CDR3 runs 17 residues. V shed 0 bases, J shed 6 bases, and the junction held 9 bases outside the gene matches. The CDR3 DNA follows: TGCGCCAGCAGCCAAGAGCACACAGGGGGCGAAGGTCAGCCCCAGCATTTT. It translates to CASSQEHTGGEGQPQHF.

The chain's CDR3 is CASSYGVGFTDTQYF. CDR3 DNA sequence: TGTGCCAGCAGTTACGGGGTAGGATTCACAGATACGCAGTATTTT. The J gene is TRBJ2-3, the V gene TRBV6-5, with D uncertain. CDR3 size: 15 residues. Trimming removed 2 bases at V and 2 bases at J, with 11 bases between. The V gene's germline CDR1 is MNHEY and CDR2 SVGAGI.

CDR3 amino acids: CASSPGMRGTQYF. CDR3 coding DNA: TGTGCCAGCTCACCAGGGATGAGAGGTACGCAGTATTTT. V usage is TRBV18 and J usage is TRBJ2-3; D not resolved. Trimming took 2 bases from V and 8 from J, leaving 11 bases between them. This CDR3 is built from 13 residues. CDR1 and CDR2 (germline): KGHSH, LQKENI.

The table lists this clone with a few counts. V and J are TRBV28 and TRBJ1-5; TRBD1 agrees at 7 bases. Germline assignment: CDR1 MDHEN and CDR2 SYDVKM. After removal of 7 bases from V and 7 bases from J, the junction contained 4 bases not matched to a gene. The CDR3 contains 12 residues. The DNA of the CDR3 is TGTGCCAGCACCCCACAGGGGCAGCCCCAGCATTTT. It specifies CASTPQGQPQHF.

The chain employs TRBV5-4 and TRBJ2-7; 12 bases match TRBD2. The CDR3 sequence is 16 residues long. J lost 7 bases, V lost 3 bases, and 11 bases had no gene match. The germline V gene encodes CDR1 SGHNT and CDR2 YYREEE (reference sequence). The CDR3 region has the DNA TGTGCCAGCAGCTCGGCCGGACTAGCGGGGCCGGGGGAGCAGTACTTC. Translation gives CASSSAGLAGPGEQYF. The whole variable domain, filled in from reference TRBV5-4 and TRBJ2-7, reads ETGVTQSPTHLIKTRGQQVTLRCSSQSGHNTVSWYQQALGQGPQFIFQYYREEENGRGNFPPRFSGLQFPNYSSELNVNALELDDSALYLCASSSAGLAGPGEQYFGPGTRLTVT.

The chain employs TRBV6-1 and TRBJ1-5; D gene ambiguous. The CDR3 spans 15 residues. V lost 0 bases, J lost 4 bases, and 10 bases lay in between. CDR1 and CDR2 (germline): MNHNS, SASEGT. The CDR3: CASSEAGRSNQPQHF. In DNA form, the CDR3 reads TGTGCCAGCAGTGAAGCCGGCAGGTCTAATCAGCCCCAGCATTTT.

The DNA for the CDR3 is TGCGCCAGCAGTGATTATCTCAGGGGCGCTGGGGGCTATGGCTACACCTTC. It encodes CASSDYLRGAGGYGYTF. The chain carries TRBV5-1 and TRBJ1-2; maybe TRBD1 (6 bases). CDR1 is SGHRS, CDR2 YFSETQ, per germline. This CDR3 contains 17 residues. The V end lost 5 bases, the J end lost 4 bases, and 24 bases lay between the germline ends. Looking up the rest from reference TRBV5-1 and TRBJ1-2 gives the full variable domain: KAGVTQTPRYLIKTRGQQVTLSCSPISGHRSVSWYQQTPGQGLQFLFEYFSETQRNKGNFPGRFSGRQFSNSRSEMNVSTLELGDSALYLCASSDYLRGAGGYGYTFGSGTRLTVV.

The rearrangement links TRBV2 to TRBJ2-1, with a weak D call TRBD2 (6 bases). The length of the CDR3 is 15 residues. Trimming removed 6 bases at V and 7 bases at J, with 19 bases between. Germline V gives CDR1 SNHLY, CDR2 FYNNEI. DNA of the CDR3: TGTGCCAGCAGGCTGCCGGGGGTCGGAGGGAATGAGCAGTTCTTC. Translating gives CASRLPGVGGNEQFF.

The gene calls are TRBV5-1 and TRBJ2-5; 11 bases agree with TRBD2. The germline CDR1 and CDR2 sequences are SGHRS and YFSETQ. V shed 2 bases, J shed 4 bases, and the junction held 4 bases outside the gene matches. The CDR3 loop spans 15 amino acids. The CDR3 bases are TGCGCCAGCAGCTTCGGTAGCGGGGGGGCAGAGACCCAGTACTTC. Translating gives CASSFGSGGAETQYF.

The rearrangement links TRBV4-2 to TRBJ2-1; perhaps TRBD1 as D (6 bases). From germline, CDR1 is LGHNA and CDR2 YNFKEQ. This CDR3 contains 16 residues. Between the trimmed V and J ends, which lost 1 base and 4 bases, there was a span of 14 bases. The CDR3 DNA reads as TGTGCCAGCAGCCAAGCGGTTACAGGGTCATACAATGAGCAGTTCTTC. Protein sequence: CASSQAVTGSYNEQFF.

This chain connects TRBV28 to TRBJ1-2; 12 nucleotides match TRBD1. V was pared by 8 bases and J by 7 bases, with 5 bases of the junction left unmatched. CDR3 size: 13 residues. Germline assignment: CDR1 MDHEN and CDR2 SYDVKM. The CDR3 coding sequence is TGTGCCAGCCGGGACAGGGGGCGGGGTGGCTACACCTTC. Its translation: CASRDRGRGGYTF.

This clone was observed a single time. CDR3 region: CASSVSGSIGGTGELFF. In DNA, the CDR3 is TGTGCCAGCAGCGTTAGCGGGAGTATCGGGGGCACCGGGGAGCTGTTTTTT. J is TRBJ2-2 and V is TRBV11-2; 9 nucleotides agree with TRBD2. The J segment lost 4 bases and the V segment lost 5 bases, leaving 11 bases of the junction unmatched. CDR1 is SGHAT, CDR2 FQNNGV, per germline. This CDR3 spans 17 amino acids.

The J gene is TRBJ2-5, the V gene TRBV5-1; 10 bases agree with TRBD1. This CDR3 spans 15 amino acids. Germline CDR1 reads SGHRS; CDR2 reads YFSETQ. V shed 4 bases and J 3 bases; nucleotides not matched to a gene: 6. The CDR3 DNA sequence: TGCGCCAGCAGCCCTGACAGGGGGCTGGAAGAGACCCAGTACTTC. Translated: CASSPDRGLEETQYF.

The chain carries TRBV28 and TRBJ2-7, with D possibly TRBD1 on 6 matching bases. Germline CDR1 reads MDHEN; CDR2 reads SYDVKM. The CDR3 sequence is 15 residues long. The ends were cut back, 5 bases at V and 2 bases at J, with 16 bases in the middle. The CDR3 coding sequence is TGTGCCAGCAGTGCGTCGGACGGGACAACCTACGAGCAGTACTTC. Its protein is CASSASDGTTYEQYF.

This clone was seen more than once but under ten times. The chain combines TRBV7-2 with TRBJ2-5, with TRBD2 matching 8 bases. Germline V gene sequence: CDR1 SGHTA, CDR2 FQGNSA. CDR3 length: 15 amino acids. J was trimmed by 5 bases and V by 2 bases; bases with no gene match: 7. The CDR3 loop is CASSLSGREGETQYF. DNA of the CDR3: TGTGCCAGCAGCTTATCCGGGAGGGAGGGCGAGACCCAGTACTTC.

The chain recombines TRBV7-2 with TRBJ2-3; no firm D call. The ends were cut back, 5 bases at V and 6 bases at J, with 12 bases in the middle. The CDR3 has 13 amino acids. Germline CDR1 SGHTA, CDR2 FQGNSA. CDR3 sequence: CASSTRRYDTQYF. The CDR3 DNA is TGTGCCAGCAGCACCCGGCGTTATGATACGCAGTATTTT. Complete variable domain (other parts from reference TRBV7-2 and TRBJ2-3): GAGVSQSPSNKVTEKGKDVELRCDPISGHTALYWYRQSLGQGLEFLIYFQGNSAPDKSGLPSDRFSAERTGGSVSTLTIQRTQQEDSAVYLCASSTRRYDTQYFGPGTRLTVL.

The chain uses TRBV6-5 and TRBJ1-2; perhaps TRBD1 as D (6 bases). The CDR3 is 13 amino acids. Trimming cost V 7 bases and J 2 bases, with 11 bases left between them. CDR1 is MNHEY, CDR2 SVGAGI, per germline. The CDR3 region has the DNA TGTGCCAGCACCTTGGGGGCAAACTATGGCTACACCTTC. Its protein product is CASTLGANYGYTF.

The J gene is TRBJ1-6, the V gene TRBV7-3; D unclear. The length of the CDR3 is 13 residues. Germline lookup yields CDR1 SGHTA and CDR2 FQGTGA. Trimming left V 5 bases short and J 7 bases short, with 9 bases between. The CDR3 DNA reads as TGTGCCAGCAGCCCCTCCATCAATTCACCCCTCCACTTT. This encodes CASSPSINSPLHF.

The gene calls are TRBV2 and TRBJ2-7, with TRBD2 matching over 7 bases. The CDR3 runs 14 residues. Germline trimming cut 4 bases from V and 7 bases from J; bases unmatched to any gene: 10. Germline V gene sequence: CDR1 SNHLY, CDR2 FYNNEI. The CDR3 DNA is TGTGCCAGCAGTGGGGAAGCGGGGCCCCCGGAGCAGTACTTC. Encoded protein: CASSGEAGPPEQYF.

This chain uses TRBV30 with TRBJ1-2; D not certain. The germline V gene encodes CDR1 GTSNPN and CDR2 SVGIG (reference sequence). V was trimmed by 2 bases and J by 6 bases, leaving 10 bases between them. There are 12 residues in the CDR3. The DNA of the CDR3 is TGTGCCTGGAGTCGGGGTTTGGATGGCTACACCTTC. Its protein is CAWSRGLDGYTF.

This rearrangement joins TRBV7-3 to TRBJ2-5; D possibly corresponds to TRBD1 (6 bases). Germline V lookup: CDR1 SGHTA, CDR2 FQGTGA. Trimming stripped 4 bases from V and 5 bases from J, with 20 bases between. The CDR3 runs to 16 residues. The CDR3, as DNA: TGTGCCAGCAGCTCCGCATCTAGGGGGAGTCGGGAGACCCAGTACTTC. Protein sequence: CASSSASRGSRETQYF.